Presented here are 30 T cell receptor beta chains from one specimen sequenced in a study of cytomegalovirus exposure and HLA in healthy donors. Amplification used 60 Vbeta primers and 13 Jbeta primers. Method: immunoSEQ multiplex PCR; TCRdb's copy keeps in-frame clones and lacks some. This table has more than 200,000 clones, 85% to 90% appearing once. Sequencing used PBMCs. The origin of the receptors is a human donor in good health.

This clone was seen a single time. The genes are TRBV7-6 and TRBJ2-2; D call uncertain. CDR1 SGHVS and CDR2 FNYEAQ come from the germline V gene. Trimming took off 1 base at V and 0 bases at J, with 6 bases between the two ends. This CDR3 comprises 15 residues. The CDR3 region has the DNA TGTGCCAGCAGCTTAGGACACTCGAACACCGGGGAGCTGTTTTTT. It codes for CASSLGHSNTGELFF. The whole variable domain, remainder taken from reference TRBV7-6 and TRBJ2-2, is GAGVSQSPRYKVTKRGQDVALRCDPISGHVSLYWYRQALGQGPEFLTYFNYEAQQDKSGLPNDRFSAERPEGSISTLTIQRTEQRDSAMYRCASSLGHSNTGELFFGEGSRLTVL.

The chain has TRBV29-1 and TRBJ2-7; 9 bases agree with TRBD1. Germline CDR1 and CDR2: SQVTM and ANQGSEA. This CDR3 has 15 residues. V shed 2 bases and J 1 base; nucleotides not matched to a gene: 6. CDR3 amino acids: CSVEWVGTGSYEQYF. CDR3 nucleotides: TGCAGCGTTGAATGGGTCGGGACAGGGTCCTACGAGCAGTACTTC.

DNA for the CDR3: TGTGCCAGCAGTTATTCCTATAGCAATCAGCCCCAGCATTTT. The encoded protein is CASSYSYSNQPQHF. The chain couples TRBV6-5 to TRBJ1-5; D remains unclear. V lost 3 bases and J lost 0, with 6 bases in between. There are 14 residues in the CDR3. The germline gives CDR1 MNHEY, CDR2 SVGAGI.

The V call is TRBV11-1, the J call TRBJ2-1; D might be TRBD1 (6 bases). CDR3 size: 16 residues. The V gene lost 3 bases and the J gene lost 5 bases, with 17 bases spanning the gap. The germline V gene has CDR1 SGHAT and CDR2 FQDESV (reference sequence). The CDR3 reads CASSFEVRTEHNEQFF. CDR3 DNA sequence: TGTGCCAGCAGCTTCGAGGTGAGGACAGAGCACAATGAGCAGTTCTTC.

The chain recombines TRBV7-9 with TRBJ1-4; D unclear. The CDR3 loop spans 13 amino acids. The V end was cut by 2 bases, the J end by 2 bases, with 3 bases between. CDR1 and CDR2 from the germline V gene are SEHNR and FQNEAQ (reference sequence). The CDR3 spells CASSLYTNEKLFF. CDR3 nucleotides: TGTGCCAGCAGCTTATATACTAATGAAAAACTGTTTTTT.

This rearrangement joins TRBV5-1 to TRBJ2-3; the match to TRBD2 covers 8 bases. The length of the CDR3 is 17 residues. Germline CDR1 and CDR2: SGHRS and YFSETQ. The V and J ends lost 2 bases and 1 base, in that order; junction bases with no gene match: 9. CDR3 coding DNA: TGCGCCAGCAGCTTCGCTTCCACTAGCGGCGGCACAGATACGCAGTATTTT. It codes for CASSFASTSGGTDTQYF.

The chain recombines TRBV7-2 with TRBJ2-7; D may be TRBD2 (6 bases). The CDR3 is 14 amino acids. Trimming took 3 bases from V and 3 from J, leaving 12 bases between them. CDR1 SGHTA and CDR2 FQGNSA come from the germline V gene. The CDR3 here is CASSFSSEYYEQYF. CDR3 nucleotides: TGTGCCAGCAGCTTTTCTAGCGAGTACTACGAGCAGTACTTC.

This clone was seen a single time. The rearrangement uses TRBV5-4 and TRBJ2-5, with TRBD2 identical over 10 bases. Germline V gene data show CDR1 as SGHNT and CDR2 as YYREEE (reference sequence). CDR3 length equals 15 residues. J lost 3 bases, V lost 0 bases, and 2 bases had no gene match. The CDR3 DNA reads TGTGCCAGCAGCTTGGTACTAGCGGGGAAAGAGACCCAGTACTTC. Encoded protein: CASSLVLAGKETQYF.

The sample holds one count of this clone. The chain combines TRBV11-3 with TRBJ1-4; D may be TRBD1 (5 bases). The length of the CDR3 is 18 residues. CDR1 and CDR2 from the germline V gene are SGHNT and YENEEA. Deletions cut 4 bases from V and 0 bases from J, with 18 bases between. The CDR3 spells CASSSRREISATNEKLFF. DNA for the CDR3: TGTGCCAGCAGCTCCCGCAGGGAAATCTCAGCAACTAATGAAAAACTGTTTTTT.

The chain has TRBV7-8 and TRBJ1-5, with 12 bases fitting TRBD1. V was clipped by 8 bases and J by 2 bases; unmatched bases: 10. The germline gives CDR1 SGHVS, CDR2 FQNEAQ. There are 17 residues in the CDR3. The CDR3 is CASSGQGAGFGNQPQHF. In DNA form, the CDR3 reads TGTGCCAGCTCGGGACAGGGGGCAGGATTTGGCAATCAGCCCCAGCATTTT. The full variable domain, with the rest looked up from reference TRBV7-8 and TRBJ1-5, is GAGVSQSPRYKVAKRGQDVALRCDPISGHVSLFWYQQALGQGPEFLTYFQNEAQLDKSGLPSDRFFAERPEGSVSTLKIQRTQQEDSAVYLCASSGQGAGFGNQPQHFGDGTRLSIL.

The DNA for the CDR3 is TGTGCCAGCAGAAGTACAGGGTTGGGTGGCTACACCTTC. As protein: CASRSTGLGGYTF. The chain combines TRBV11-2 with TRBJ1-2; TRBD1 is a possible D gene (6 bases). The V end was cut by 6 bases, the J end by 7 bases, with 15 bases between. CDR1 is SGHAT and CDR2 is FQNNGV in the germline V gene. This CDR3 comprises 13 residues.

This clone was seen a single time. At one end, the junction sequence differs from germline, possibly due to a read error. The V gene is TRBV7-9, the J gene TRBJ2-5; D possibly corresponds to TRBD2 (5 bases). The germline CDR1 and CDR2 sequences are SEHNR and FQNEAQ (reference sequence). The CDR3 contains 16 residues. The CDR3 DNA sequence: TGTTCCAGCAGCTTAATCCCCGCTACCGGGAAAGAGACCCAGTACTTC. Encoded protein: CSSSLIPATGKETQYF.

The gene calls are TRBV11-2 and TRBJ2-1; 14 nucleotides match TRBD2. This CDR3 is 19 amino acids long. The V and J ends lost 1 base and 5 bases, in that order; junction bases with no gene match: 10. Germline-derived CDR1 and CDR2 are SGHAT and FQNNGV. The CDR3 region is CASSLAPKTSGRVNNEQFF. The CDR3 nucleotides are TGTGCCAGCAGCTTAGCACCTAAGACTAGCGGGAGGGTCAACAATGAGCAGTTCTTC.

The CDR3 loop reads CASSEVSSGSYEQYF. Written as DNA, the CDR3 is TGTGCCAGCAGTGAAGTGTCTAGCGGGAGCTACGAGCAGTACTTC. The chain carries TRBV2 and TRBJ2-7; 10 positions agree with TRBD2. Trimming took 1 base from V and 3 from J; bases not matched to a gene: 3. CDR3 length: 15 residues. CDR1 and CDR2 from the germline V gene are SNHLY and FYNNEI.

The chain recombines TRBV28 with TRBJ1-1; weak D call: TRBD1 (5 bases). Between the trimmed V and J ends, which lost 7 bases and 0 bases, there was a span of 15 bases. The CDR3 contains 15 residues. Germline V gene sequence: CDR1 MDHEN, CDR2 SYDVKM. CDR3 DNA: TGTGCCAGCACTAGGGGCGCTTCTCTGAACACTGAAGCTTTCTTT. Its protein is CASTRGASLNTEAFF.

A word on this clone: Germline is not matched at one junction end, which may reflect a read error. This chain connects TRBV29-1 to TRBJ2-3; 9 positions agree with TRBD2. The CDR3 contains 14 residues. Germline CDR1 reads SQVTM; CDR2 reads ANQGSEA. CDR3 sequence reads: CSFRVGTSTDAQYF. In DNA form, the CDR3 reads TGCAGCTTCAGGGTGGGGACTAGCACAGATGCGCAGTATTTT.

This clone was seen only a few times. One junction end disagrees with the germline gene, perhaps due to a read error. The chain has TRBV19 and TRBJ1-2; no definite D call. CDR1 is LNHDA, CDR2 SQIVND, per germline (reference sequence). The CDR3 spans 14 residues. The CDR3 DNA reads as TGTGCCAGTAGTGTAGATCCGGGAAACTATGGCTACACCTTC. Translation: CASSVDPGNYGYTF.

The chain is built from TRBV19 and TRBJ2-7; 10 bases line up with TRBD2. The CDR3 is 16 amino acids. The V and J ends lost 0 bases and 0 bases, in that order; junction bases with no gene match: 2. Germline V lookup: CDR1 LNHDA, CDR2 SQIVND (reference sequence). The chain's CDR3 is CASSIDGTSASYEQYF. The CDR3 nucleotides read TGTGCCAGTAGTATAGATGGGACTAGCGCCTCCTACGAGCAGTACTTC.

About this clone: At one of its ends the junction is not consistent with the germline gene, which may arise from a read error. Here the CDR3 reads CSSSPRTGKNNEKLFF. CDR3 DNA sequence: TGTTCCAGCAGCCCTCGGACAGGAAAAAATAATGAAAAACTGTTTTTT. The chain recombines TRBV7-9 with TRBJ1-4, with TRBD1 matching 7 bases. The germline V gene has CDR1 SEHNR and CDR2 FQNEAQ (reference sequence). CDR3 size: 16 residues.

The J gene is TRBJ2-3, the V gene TRBV27, with D unresolved. The V gene lost 5 bases and the J gene lost 2 bases, with 11 bases spanning the gap. The CDR3 contains 14 residues. Germline lookup yields CDR1 MNHEY and CDR2 SMNVEV (reference sequence). The chain's CDR3 is CASSGLLTTDTQYF. As DNA, the CDR3 is TGTGCCAGCAGTGGCCTCCTTACCACAGATACGCAGTATTTT.

The V and J genes are TRBV21-1 and TRBJ1-1. TRBV21-1 is labeled a pseudogene. This CDR3 is built from 13 residues. In DNA form, the CDR3 reads TGTGCCAGCAGCAAAGGTGAGGCCAGTGAAGCTTTCTTT. It specifies CASSKGEASEAFF.

This clone turned up a few times. The CDR3 protein is CASSSKLAGYNEQFF. The CDR3 DNA reads as TGTGCCAGCAGCTCAAAGCTAGCTGGCTACAATGAGCAGTTCTTC. The chain combines TRBV7-3 with TRBJ2-1; tentatively, D is TRBD2 (5 bases). CDR1 SGHTA and CDR2 FQGTGA come from the germline V gene. Trimming took 4 bases from V and 3 from J, leaving 13 bases between them. The CDR3 is 15 residues long.

The V and J genes are TRBV9 and TRBJ2-7, with 10 bases matching TRBD1. V was pared by 3 bases and J by 3 bases, with 6 bases of the junction left unmatched. Germline lookup yields CDR1 SGDLS and CDR2 YYNGEE. The CDR3 contains 15 residues. The CDR3, as DNA: TGTGCCAGCAGCGAGACAGGGGGCGGGAGCTACGAGCAGTACTTC. The encoded protein is CASSETGGGSYEQYF.

The chain uses TRBV10-3 and TRBJ1-5, with 7 bases aligning to TRBD1. The V gene end was trimmed by 6 bases and the J gene end by 4 bases; junction bases not matched to a gene: 3. Per germline, CDR1 ENHRY and CDR2 SYGVKD. This CDR3 is built from 13 residues. The CDR3 nucleotides are TGTGCCATCAGGAGGGACAGTAATCAGCCCCAGCATTTT. It translates to CAIRRDSNQPQHF.

V and J are TRBV2 and TRBJ1-6; possible D gene TRBD1, 6 bases. Trimming stripped 8 bases from V and 2 bases from J, with 13 bases between. Germline assignment: CDR1 SNHLY and CDR2 FYNNEI. The CDR3 sequence is 15 residues long. The CDR3 is CASRGGDTYNSPLHF. The CDR3 DNA reads TGTGCCAGCCGAGGGGGAGATACCTATAATTCACCCCTCCACTTT. Together with reference TRBV2 and TRBJ1-6, the CDR3 gives the full variable domain: EPEVTQTPSHQVTQMGQEVILRCVPISNHLYFYWYRQILGQKVEFLVSFYNNEISEKSEIFDDQFSVERPDGSNFTLKIRSTKLEDSAMYFCASRGGDTYNSPLHFGNGTRLTVT.

The chain joins TRBV19 to TRBJ1-1, with 8 bases identical to TRBD1. This CDR3 region has 15 residues. J was trimmed by 1 base and V by 5 bases; bases with no gene match: 6. Germline lookup yields CDR1 LNHDA and CDR2 SQIVND (reference sequence). This CDR3 is CASSSGTGENTEAFF. CDR3 nucleotides: TGTGCCAGTAGTTCCGGGACAGGAGAGAACACTGAAGCTTTCTTT. Based on the CDR3 plus reference TRBV19 and TRBJ1-1, the full variable domain is DGGITQSPKYLFRKEGQNVTLSCEQNLNHDAMYWYRQDPGQGLRLIYYSQIVNDFQKGDIAEGYSVSREKKESFPLTVTSAQKNPTAFYLCASSSGTGENTEAFFGQGTRLTVV.

The V and J genes are TRBV27 and TRBJ2-7; 7 bases align to TRBD1. V lost 5 bases to trimming and J lost 3 bases; unmatched junction nucleotides: 4. The CDR3 consists of 13 residues. The germline CDR1 and CDR2 sequences are MNHEY and SMNVEV (reference sequence). CDR3 DNA: TGTGCCAGCAGTATGACAGGGAACTACGAGCAGTACTTC. Amino acids: CASSMTGNYEQYF.

The rearrangement links TRBV7-3 to TRBJ2-1; 7 bases are shared with TRBD2. This CDR3 is built from 17 residues. From germline, CDR1 is SGHTA and CDR2 FQGTGA. V shed 4 bases and J 0 bases; nucleotides not matched to a gene: 9. In DNA form, the CDR3 reads TGTGCCAGCAGCTCGAGGGGAGGGCGAAGCTCCTACAATGAGCAGTTCTTC. It is translated as CASSSRGGRSSYNEQFF.

The genes are TRBV7-2 and TRBJ2-3; the match to TRBD2 covers 9 bases. CDR3 length: 18 amino acids. J was trimmed by 2 bases and V by 3 bases; bases with no gene match: 12. Germline V gene sequence: CDR1 SGHTA, CDR2 FQGNSA. CDR3 coding DNA: TGTGCCAGCAGCTTCTTGCCGAAGGGCGGGAGGGTCACAGATACGCAGTATTTT. This codes for CASSFLPKGGRVTDTQYF.

V gene TRBV10-1 combines with J gene TRBJ1-3; TRBD1 agrees at 8 bases. After removal of 9 bases from V and 0 bases from J, the junction contained 7 bases not matched to a gene. CDR1 and CDR2 (germline): WNHNN, SYGVQD (reference sequence). The CDR3 extends over 15 amino acids. The CDR3 spells CARYRQGFSGNTIYF. CDR3 coding DNA: TGCGCCAGATATAGACAGGGGTTCTCTGGAAACACCATATATTTT.